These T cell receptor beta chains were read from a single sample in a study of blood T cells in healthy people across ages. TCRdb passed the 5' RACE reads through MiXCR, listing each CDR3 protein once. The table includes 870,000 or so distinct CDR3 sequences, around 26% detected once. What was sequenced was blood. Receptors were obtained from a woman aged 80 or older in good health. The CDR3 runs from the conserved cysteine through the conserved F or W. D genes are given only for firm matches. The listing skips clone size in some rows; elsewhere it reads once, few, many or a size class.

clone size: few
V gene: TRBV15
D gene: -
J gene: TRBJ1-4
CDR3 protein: CATSGRTNEKLFF
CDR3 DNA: TGTGCCACCAGCGGTCGGACGAATGAAAAACTGTTTTTT

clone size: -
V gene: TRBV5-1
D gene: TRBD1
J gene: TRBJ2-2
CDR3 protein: CASSRQGFGELFF
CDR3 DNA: TGCGCCAGCAGCCGACAGGGTTTCGGGGAGCTGTTTTTT

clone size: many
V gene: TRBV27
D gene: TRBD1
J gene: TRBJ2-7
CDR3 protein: CASRGQSGEQYF
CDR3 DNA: TGTGCCAGCAGGGGACAGTCAGGCGAGCAGTACTTC

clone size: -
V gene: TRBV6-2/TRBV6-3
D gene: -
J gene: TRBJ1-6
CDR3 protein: CASSSGSNSPLHF
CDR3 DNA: TGTGCCAGCAGTTCAGGGTCAAATTCACCCCTCCACTTT

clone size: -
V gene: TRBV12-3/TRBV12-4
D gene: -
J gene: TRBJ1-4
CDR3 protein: CASSRGIGTNEKLFF
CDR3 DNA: TGTGCCAGCAGTCGAGGTATTGGGACTAATGAAAAACTGTTTTTT

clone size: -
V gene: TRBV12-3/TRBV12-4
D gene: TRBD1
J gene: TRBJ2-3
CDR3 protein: CASRTGGGHTDTQYF
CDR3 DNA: TGTGCCAGCAGGACAGGGGGAGGACACACGGATACGCAGTATTTT

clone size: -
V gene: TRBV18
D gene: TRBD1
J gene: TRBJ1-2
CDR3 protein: CASSQGQGASWYGYTF
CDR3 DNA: TGTGCCAGCTCACAGGGACAGGGGGCTTCGTGGTATGGCTACACCTTC

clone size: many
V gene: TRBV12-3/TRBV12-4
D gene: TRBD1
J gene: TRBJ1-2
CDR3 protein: CASSTGQGAGNYGYTF
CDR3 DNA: TGTGCCAGCAGCACCGGACAGGGGGCGGGTAACTATGGCTACACCTTC

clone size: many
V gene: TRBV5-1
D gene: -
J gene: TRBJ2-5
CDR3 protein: CASRSTGNPRETQYF
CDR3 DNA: TGCGCCAGCAGGAGTACAGGGAACCCCCGGGAGACCCAGTACTTC

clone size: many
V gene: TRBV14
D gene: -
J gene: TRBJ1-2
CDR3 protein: CASSQDLGRGRGYTF
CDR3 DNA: TGTGCCAGCAGCCAAGATCTGGGCAGGGGTCGTGGCTACACCTTC

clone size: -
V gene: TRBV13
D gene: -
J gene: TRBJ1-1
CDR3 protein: CASSPGTRGTEAFF
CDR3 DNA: TGTGCCAGCAGCCCAGGGACCCGTGGCACTGAAGCTTTCTTT

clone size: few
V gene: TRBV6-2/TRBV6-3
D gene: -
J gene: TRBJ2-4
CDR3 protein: CANSYYPPLALAKNIQYF
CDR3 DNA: TGTGCCAACAGTTACTACCCACCCCTAGCATTAGCCAAAAACATTCAGTACTTC

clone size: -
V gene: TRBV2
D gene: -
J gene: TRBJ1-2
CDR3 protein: CASSPLDGGVGGYTF
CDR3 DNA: TGTGCCAGCAGCCCCCTCGACGGGGGGGTCGGTGGCTACACCTTC

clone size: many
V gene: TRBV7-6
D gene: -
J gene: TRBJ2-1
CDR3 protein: CASSRLGASYNEQFF
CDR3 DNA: TGTGCCAGCAGCCGGCTGGGGGCTTCCTACAATGAGCAGTTCTTC

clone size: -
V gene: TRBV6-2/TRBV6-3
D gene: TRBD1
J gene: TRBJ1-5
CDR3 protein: CASNGSGGFQPQHF
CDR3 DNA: TGTGCCAGCAACGGCTCAGGGGGTTTTCAGCCCCAGCATTTT